What follows are 4 T cell receptor beta chains derived from one specimen sequenced in a study of blood T cell repertoires in COVID-19. This table comes from immunoSEQ multiplex PCR, and its TCRdb copy is limited to in-frame clones, with some not included. The sample lists around 170,000 clones, around 80% occurring once. The sample consisted of peripheral blood. These receptors all come from a man under 40 with active or convalescent COVID-19.

The chain joins TRBV11-2 to TRBJ1-6, with D tentatively TRBD1 (5 bases). CDR3 size: 14 residues. CDR1 is SGHAT and CDR2 is FQNNGV in the germline V gene. Between the trimmed V and J ends, which lost 7 bases and 5 bases, there was a span of 12 bases. The CDR3 region is CASTGGTNNSPLHF. In nucleotides, the CDR3 is TGTGCCAGCACCGGCGGGACGAATAATTCACCCCTCCACTTT.

V and J are TRBV6-5 and TRBJ2-5, with 7 positions matching TRBD2. The CDR3 runs 13 residues. Germline V lookup: CDR1 MNHEY, CDR2 SVGAGI. With V trimmed by 5 bases and J by 7 bases, 7 bases remained unmatched. The CDR3 DNA follows: TGTGCCAGCAGTCGGGACTACCAGGGGACCCAGTACTTC. This encodes CASSRDYQGTQYF.

This clone appeared once. The CDR3 sequence is CATVDSGANVLTF. DNA for the CDR3: TGTGCTACCGTAGACTCTGGGGCCAACGTCCTGACTTTC. The J gene is TRBJ2-6, the V gene TRBV7-7, with D uncertain. The germline V gene encodes CDR1 SSHAT and CDR2 FNYEAQ (reference sequence). This CDR3 is 13 amino acids long.

This clone was seen a handful of times. This rearrangement joins TRBV6-4 to TRBJ1-1, with 11 bases aligning to TRBD1. In germline, CDR1 is MRHNA, CDR2 SNTAGT. V trimming: 6 bases; J trimming: 8 bases; junction bases outside the gene matches: 5. CDR3 size: 13 residues. For the CDR3, the DNA is TGTGCCAGCAGCTCCCGGGACAGGGGGGAAGCTTTCTTT. Translating it yields CASSSRDRGEAFF.